Sequencing of this TCR beta chain was carried out in a study of OX40 agonist ivuxolimab in advanced cancers. Points on this clone: Antigen specificity is unknown.

Clones were read by immunoSEQ multiplex PCR, and TCRdb kept only the in-frame ones, dropping some. The repertoire includes nearly 85,000 clones, around 78% of them detected once, and more than 0.75% sits in the top ten. Study-level findings and limits: Clonal expansion from baseline to week 6 occurred in both CD4+ and CD8+ T cells. Partly responding patients at 0.1-3.0 mg/kg showed some of the smallest clonal expansion. Expanded clones belonging to CD8+ T cells outnumbered, on average, those of CD4+.

The sequence derives from an adult with an advanced solid tumor such as melanoma, head and neck, liver or kidney cancer. The sample was CD4+ or CD8+ T cells sorted from blood, taken in a trial of the OX40 agonist ivuxolimab.

CDR3 protein: CASSFGHQSTEAFF. The CDR3 coding sequence is TGTGCCAGCAGCTTTGGACACCAGAGCACTGAAGCTTTCTTT. This chain links TRBV11-2 with TRBJ1-1; the D gene is possibly TRBD1 (5 bases). CDR1 and CDR2 from the germline V gene are SGHAT and FQNNGV. V was cut by 3 bases and J by 4 bases, with 12 bases left in between. This CDR3 region has 14 residues.